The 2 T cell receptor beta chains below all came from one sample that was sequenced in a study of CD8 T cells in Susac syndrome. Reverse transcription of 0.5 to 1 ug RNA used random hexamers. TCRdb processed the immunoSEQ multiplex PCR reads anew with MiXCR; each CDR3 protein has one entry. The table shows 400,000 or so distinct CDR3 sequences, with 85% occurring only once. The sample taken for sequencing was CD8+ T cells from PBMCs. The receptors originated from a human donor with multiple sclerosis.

As DNA, the CDR3 is TGTGCCAGCAGCCAATCCGACAGCTATGGCTACACCTTC. The encoded protein is CASSQSDSYGYTF. The chain is built from TRBV13 and TRBJ1-2; D may be TRBD1 (5 bases). Trimming stripped 5 bases from V and 4 bases from J, with 11 bases between. The CDR3 extends over 13 amino acids. The germline CDR1 and CDR2 sequences are PRHDT and FYEKMQ (reference sequence).

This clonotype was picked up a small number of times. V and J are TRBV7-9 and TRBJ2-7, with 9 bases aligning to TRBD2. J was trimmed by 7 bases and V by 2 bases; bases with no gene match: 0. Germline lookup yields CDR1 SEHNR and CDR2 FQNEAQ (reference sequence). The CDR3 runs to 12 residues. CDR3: CASSLLAGEQYF. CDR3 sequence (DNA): TGTGCCAGCAGCTTACTAGCGGGAGAGCAGTACTTC. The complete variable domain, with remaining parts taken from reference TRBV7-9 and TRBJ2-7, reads DTGVSQNPRHKITKRGQNVTFRCDPISEHNRLYWYRQTLGQGPEFLTYFQNEAQLEKSRLLSDRFSAERPKGSFSTLEIQRTEQGDSAMYLCASSLLAGEQYFGPGTRLTVT.